The text below deals with one T cell receptor (beta chain). Since a much larger clone is just one base distant, this may be a read error. RNA and DNA were co-extracted from around 20-30 mg of unsorted bulk tissue. Cases comprised patients with primary liver carcinoma who received surgical resection. J lost 4 bases, V lost 8 bases, and 11 bases had no gene match. Germline V lookup: CDR1 MDHEN, CDR2 SYDVKM. The CDR3 loop spans 14 amino acids. Total RNA amounting to 500 ng was the source from which TCR beta cDNA was made with a constant-region primer. Construction of TCR beta libraries relied on three successive nested multiplex PCR rounds employing slightly modified ARM-PCR. Running ten to eleven cycles apiece, the first two PCR rounds relied on TRBV1-TRBV30 forward primers together with a C-beta reverse primer. Each CDR3 protein is one row after TCRdb ran MiXCR on the multiplex PCR reads. This sample has about 74,000 distinct CDR3 sequences, with roughly two thirds found just once.

The data belong to a study of tumor-infiltrating lymphocytes in primary liver carcinoma. Overall study context: Patients were men and women aged 30 to 69 years.

The receptor was derived from a man aged 35 to 55 with primary liver carcinoma and hepatitis B virus infection. The chain couples TRBV28 to TRBJ2-7; 7 bases agree with TRBD1. Sample: liver tumor tissue from sampling region 4. Documented subset: tumor region T4, right-lateral pole. The CDR3 DNA follows: TGTGCCAGCTGCCCCCAGACAGGGTGGTACGAGCAGTACTTC. As protein: CASCPQTGWYEQYF.